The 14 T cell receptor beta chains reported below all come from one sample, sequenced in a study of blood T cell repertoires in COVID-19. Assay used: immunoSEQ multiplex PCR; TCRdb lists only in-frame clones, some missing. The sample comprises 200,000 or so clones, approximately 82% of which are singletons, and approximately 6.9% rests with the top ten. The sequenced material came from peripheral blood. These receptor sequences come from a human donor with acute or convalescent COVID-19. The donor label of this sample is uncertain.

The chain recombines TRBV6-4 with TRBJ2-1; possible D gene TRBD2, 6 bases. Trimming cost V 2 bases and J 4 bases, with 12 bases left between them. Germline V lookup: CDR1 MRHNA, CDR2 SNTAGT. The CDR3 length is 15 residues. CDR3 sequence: CASSDGLAPYNEQFF. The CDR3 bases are TGTGCCAGCAGTGACGGTCTAGCGCCATACAATGAGCAGTTCTTC.

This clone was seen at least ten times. The CDR3 sequence is CAISETQGEGQPQHF. The CDR3 DNA follows: TGTGCCATCAGTGAAACACAGGGGGAAGGACAGCCCCAGCATTTT. The V gene is TRBV10-3, the J gene TRBJ1-5; 8 bases fit TRBD1. Germline trimming cut 3 bases from V and 7 bases from J; bases unmatched to any gene: 8. The germline CDR1 and CDR2 sequences are ENHRY and SYGVKD. CDR3 length equals 15 residues.

The CDR3 coding sequence is TGTGCCAGCATTCTGCGGGGATCCTACGAGCAGTACTTC. As protein: CASILRGSYEQYF. This chain links TRBV28 with TRBJ2-7; a weak D match, TRBD2 (6 bases). This CDR3 is built from 13 residues. The V gene lost 7 bases and the J gene lost 1 base, with 11 bases spanning the gap. CDR1 and CDR2 from the germline V gene are MDHEN and SYDVKM. The full variable domain, rest sourced from reference TRBV28 and TRBJ2-7, is DVKVTQSSRYLVKRTGEKVFLECVQDMDHENMFWYRQDPGLGLRLIYFSYDVKMKEKGDIPEGYSVSREKKERFSLILESASTNQTSMYLCASILRGSYEQYFGPGTRLTVT.

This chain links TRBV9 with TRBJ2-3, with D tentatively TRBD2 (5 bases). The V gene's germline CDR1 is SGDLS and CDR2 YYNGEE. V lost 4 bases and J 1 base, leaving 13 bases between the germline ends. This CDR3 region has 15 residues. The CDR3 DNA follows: TGTGCCAGCAGCCCCCCGCCCGGGGGCACAGATACGCAGTATTTT. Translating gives CASSPPPGGTDTQYF.

CDR3 sequence: CASSLEAINEKLFF. CDR3 sequence (DNA): TGTGCCAGCAGCTTAGAAGCAATTAATGAAAAACTGTTTTTT. V is TRBV7-9 and J is TRBJ1-4; the D is unclear. Germline V CDR1 and CDR2: SEHNR, FQNEAQ (reference sequence). Trimming stripped 1 base from V and 4 bases from J, with 7 bases between. The CDR3 is 14 residues long.

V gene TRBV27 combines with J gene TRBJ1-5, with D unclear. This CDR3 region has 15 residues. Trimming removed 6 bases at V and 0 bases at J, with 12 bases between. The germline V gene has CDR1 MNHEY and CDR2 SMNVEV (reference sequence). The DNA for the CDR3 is TGTGCCAGCAGACCGTGGAGTTATAGCAATCAGCCCCAGCATTTT. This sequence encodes CASRPWSYSNQPQHF.

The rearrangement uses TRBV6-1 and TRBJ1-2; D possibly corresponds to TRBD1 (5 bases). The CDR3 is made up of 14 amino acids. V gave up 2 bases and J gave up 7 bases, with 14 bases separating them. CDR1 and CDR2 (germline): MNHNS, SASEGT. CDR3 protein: CASSEKGLIGGYTF. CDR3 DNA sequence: TGTGCCAGCAGTGAAAAGGGGCTGATAGGTGGCTACACCTTC.

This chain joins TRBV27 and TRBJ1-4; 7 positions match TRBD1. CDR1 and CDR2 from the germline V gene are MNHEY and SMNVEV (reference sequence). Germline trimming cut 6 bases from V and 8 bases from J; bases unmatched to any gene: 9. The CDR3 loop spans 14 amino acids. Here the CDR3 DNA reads TGTGCCAGCAGCCCCCGACAGGGTAGGGAAAAACTGTTTTTT. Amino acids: CASSPRQGREKLFF.

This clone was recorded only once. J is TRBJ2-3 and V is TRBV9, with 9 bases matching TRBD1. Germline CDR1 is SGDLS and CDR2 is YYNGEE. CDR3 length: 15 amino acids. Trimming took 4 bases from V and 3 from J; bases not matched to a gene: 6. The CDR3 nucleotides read TGTGCCAGCAGCCCGCGGACAGGGGCTACAGATACGCAGTATTTT. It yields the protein CASSPRTGATDTQYF.

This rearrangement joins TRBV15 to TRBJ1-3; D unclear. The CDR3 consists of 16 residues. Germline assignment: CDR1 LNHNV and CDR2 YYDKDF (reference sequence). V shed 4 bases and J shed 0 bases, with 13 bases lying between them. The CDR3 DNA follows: TGTGCCACCAGCAACCCCAGTTCGATCTCTGGAAACACCATATATTTT. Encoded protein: CATSNPSSISGNTIYF.

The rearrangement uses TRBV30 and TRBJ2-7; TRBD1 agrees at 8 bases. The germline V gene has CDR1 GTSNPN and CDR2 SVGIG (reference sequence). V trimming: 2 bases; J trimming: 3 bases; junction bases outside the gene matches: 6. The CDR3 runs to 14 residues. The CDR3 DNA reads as TGTGCCTGGAGTCACGGGACAGGTTTCTACGAGCAGTACTTC. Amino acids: CAWSHGTGFYEQYF.

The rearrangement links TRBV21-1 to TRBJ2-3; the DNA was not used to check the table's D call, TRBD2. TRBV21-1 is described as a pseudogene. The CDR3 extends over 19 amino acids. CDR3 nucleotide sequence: TGTGCCAGCACTCAACCTGAGGGAGTGGTAGCGGGAGTGGCAGATACGCAGTATTTT. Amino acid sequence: CASTQPEGVVAGVADTQYF.

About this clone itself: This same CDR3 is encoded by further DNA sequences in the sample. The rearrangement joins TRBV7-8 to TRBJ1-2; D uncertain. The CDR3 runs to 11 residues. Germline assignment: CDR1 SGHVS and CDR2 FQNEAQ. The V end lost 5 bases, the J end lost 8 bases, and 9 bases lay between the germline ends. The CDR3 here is CASSPGLGYTF. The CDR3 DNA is TGTGCCAGCAGCCCGGGTCTGGGCTACACCTTC.

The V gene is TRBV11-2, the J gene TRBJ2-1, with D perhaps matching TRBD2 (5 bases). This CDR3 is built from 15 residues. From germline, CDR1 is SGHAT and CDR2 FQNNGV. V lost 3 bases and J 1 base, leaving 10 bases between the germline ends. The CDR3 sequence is CASSFGTRSYNEQFF. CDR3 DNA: TGTGCCAGCAGCTTTGGCACTAGATCCTACAATGAGCAGTTCTTC. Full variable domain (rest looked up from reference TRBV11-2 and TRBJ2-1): EAGVAQSPRYKIIEKRQSVAFWCNPISGHATLYWYQQILGQGPKLLIQFQNNGVVDDSQLPKDRFSAERLKGVDSTLKIQPAKLEDSAVYLCASSFGTRSYNEQFFGPGTRLTVL.